This T cell receptor beta chain was found in a study of metastatic and nonmetastatic thyroid tumors. Background on the study: Repertoires of blood and of tissue (tumor or nodule) from malignant and benign thyroid patients were compared. Findings of the study overall: TCR beta diversity was reportedly significantly higher in malignant thyroid tumors than benign nodules, in blood and tumor.

Using MiXCR, TCRdb reanalyzed the PCR reads. The sample has 30,000 to 35,000 clones; about 16% are singletons. Patients had received no treatment of any kind before thyroid surgery. Germline V gene sequence: CDR1 SGHRS, CDR2 YFSETQ. The CDR3 length is 17 residues. V was clipped by 4 bases and J by 6 bases, with 22 bases between them. This clone was seen many times. The antigen is unknown. The sample was blood. This TCR was sampled from a female donor with papillary thyroid cancer or a benign thyroid nodule (not recorded which). Some clones in this sample may be carry-over from other donors' samples. V is TRBV5-1 and J is TRBJ2-2; weak D call: TRBD1 (5 bases). The CDR3 sequence: CASSPRGRGYSAGELFF. The CDR3 nucleotides are TGCGCCAGCAGCCCAAGGGGAAGGGGCTATTCGGCCGGGGAGCTGTTTTTT.